Following are 8 T cell receptor beta chains from one sample sequenced in a study of T cell responses to AZD1222 COVID-19 vaccine. TCRdb's copy holds only in-frame clones and misses some; the assay was immunoSEQ multiplex PCR. Counted here are 18,000 or so clones, over 85% occurring once; the ten biggest clones make up roughly 9.4%. The specimen was peripheral blood, collected 28 days after the second AZD1222 dose. The receptors here all came from an adult who received the AZD1222 COVID-19 vaccine.

The J gene is TRBJ2-3, the V gene TRBV18; 12 nucleotides agree with TRBD1. The V and J ends lost 0 bases and 7 bases, in that order; junction bases with no gene match: 2. Germline CDR1 KGHSH, CDR2 LQKENI. This CDR3 comprises 15 residues. CDR3 coding DNA: TGTGCCAGCTCACCACCGGGACAGGGGGCCTATACGCAGTATTTT. This translates into CASSPPGQGAYTQYF. The full variable domain, with the rest looked up from reference TRBV18 and TRBJ2-3, is NAGVMQNPRHLVRRRGQEARLRCSPMKGHSHVYWYRQLPEEGLKFMVYLQKENIIDESGMPKERFSAEFPKEGPSILRIQQVVRGDSAAYFCASSPPGQGAYTQYFGPGTRLTVL.

This sequence joins TRBV5-1 and TRBJ1-2; D gene uncertain. Germline-derived CDR1 and CDR2 are SGHRS and YFSETQ. V lost 6 bases and J lost 8, with 17 bases in between. The CDR3 covers 13 residues. CDR3 sequence: CASTSGPSSGYTF. In nucleotides, the CDR3 is TGCGCCAGCACCTCGGGCCCAAGCTCCGGCTACACCTTC. Combining the CDR3 with reference TRBV5-1 and TRBJ1-2 gives the whole variable domain KAGVTQTPRYLIKTRGQQVTLSCSPISGHRSVSWYQQTPGQGLQFLFEYFSETQRNKGNFPGRFSGRQFSNSRSEMNVSTLELGDSALYLCASTSGPSSGYTFGSGTRLTVV.

The rearrangement links TRBV11-2 to TRBJ2-4; TRBD2 matches at 9 bases. Germline loops: CDR1 SGHAT, CDR2 FQNNGV. V lost 6 bases to trimming and J lost 4 bases; unmatched junction nucleotides: 10. This CDR3 has 16 residues. The CDR3 region is CASRGRERGAKNIQYF. The CDR3 DNA reads as TGTGCCAGCAGGGGTAGAGAGCGGGGGGCTAAAAACATTCAGTACTTC.

CDR3: CASSERVAGDPGSSYEQFF. The DNA of the CDR3 is TGTGCCAGCAGTGAGAGGGTAGCGGGAGACCCCGGGTCCTCCTATGAGCAGTTCTTC. J is TRBJ2-1 and V is TRBV6-1; 9 bases align to TRBD2. V shed 3 bases, J shed 8 bases, and the junction held 20 bases outside the gene matches. Germline loops: CDR1 MNHNS, CDR2 SASEGT. This CDR3 comprises 19 residues.

This clone has just a few counts. The chain recombines TRBV9 with TRBJ2-5; D is undetermined. Trimming removed 0 bases from V and 4 bases from J, with 16 bases in between. The CDR3 totals 16 residues. From germline, CDR1 is SGDLS and CDR2 YYNGEE. The DNA of the CDR3 is TGTGCCAGCAGCGTAGGAAGACACATGGGATCAGAGACCCAGTACTTC. Translation gives CASSVGRHMGSETQYF.

CDR3 amino acids: CASSSGTFFSGNTIYF. CDR3 in DNA: TGTGCCAGCAGCTCGGGGACTTTTTTCTCTGGAAACACCATATATTTT. This chain links TRBV7-2 with TRBJ1-3; D is possibly TRBD1 (5 bases). V lost 4 bases and J 0 bases, leaving 13 bases between the germline ends. The CDR3 has 16 residues. The germline V gene encodes CDR1 SGHTA and CDR2 FQGNSA.

The rearrangement joins TRBV19 to TRBJ2-3, with 9 bases that match TRBD2. Looked up from germline, CDR1 is LNHDA and CDR2 is SQIVND (reference sequence). CDR3 length: 15 amino acids. V dropped 5 bases and J dropped 2; count of bases not matched to a gene: 5. Here the CDR3 reads CASSPPSGNTDTQYF. The CDR3 DNA reads as TGTGCCAGTAGTCCCCCTAGCGGGAACACAGATACGCAGTATTTT.

V is TRBV6-5 and J is TRBJ2-1; no definite D call. The CDR3 covers 14 residues. The V and J ends lost 2 bases and 5 bases respectively, with 10 bases between them. Germline V gene data show CDR1 as MNHEY and CDR2 as SVGAGI. The CDR3 region is CASSYSPGDNEQFF. CDR3 nucleotide sequence: TGTGCCAGCAGTTACAGCCCTGGGGACAATGAGCAGTTCTTC.